The 18 T cell receptor beta chains given below trace back to one sample, sequenced in a study of blood T cell repertoires in COVID-19. Profiling relied on immunoSEQ multiplex PCR, and the TCRdb table lists in-frame clones only, not all of them. In the table there are over 130,000 clones, 85% of which are singletons. The sequencing sample was made of peripheral blood. The receptors were sampled from a man over 45 with acute or convalescent COVID-19.

The gene calls are TRBV7-9 and TRBJ2-3; 7 bases map to TRBD1. Germline V CDR1 and CDR2: SEHNR, FQNEAQ (reference sequence). V dropped 1 base and J dropped 6; count of bases not matched to a gene: 7. The CDR3 runs 15 residues. In nucleotides, the CDR3 is TGTGCCAGCAGCTTAGGACAGGGCGGATTCGATACGCAGTATTTT. Protein product: CASSLGQGGFDTQYF.

This sequence joins TRBV15 and TRBJ2-5; D is perhaps TRBD1 (6 bases). This CDR3 is 15 amino acids long. V was trimmed by 8 bases and J by 5 bases, leaving 21 bases between them. The germline V gene has CDR1 LNHNV and CDR2 YYDKDF (reference sequence). CDR3 loop: CATASNRAPWETQYF. CDR3 DNA sequence: TGTGCCACCGCCTCCAACAGGGCCCCGTGGGAGACCCAGTACTTC.

This clone was counted a single time. This rearrangement joins TRBV13 to TRBJ2-1; 7 bases line up with TRBD1. This CDR3 is 16 amino acids long. Germline V gene lookup returns CDR1 PRHDT and CDR2 FYEKMQ (reference sequence). Trimming took 7 bases from V and 5 from J; bases not matched to a gene: 14. CDR3 in amino acids: CASTSWTGSEDNEQFF. The CDR3 nucleotides read TGTGCCAGCACTTCGTGGACAGGAAGTGAGGACAATGAGCAGTTCTTC.

V usage is TRBV5-6 and J usage is TRBJ2-7; D gene ambiguous. Germline loops: CDR1 SGHDT, CDR2 YYEEEE. The CDR3 contains 13 residues. The V gene lost 6 bases and the J gene lost 2 bases, with 12 bases spanning the gap. The CDR3 here is CASTPGSTYEQYF. The DNA for the CDR3 is TGTGCCAGCACCCCCGGGTCCACCTACGAGCAGTACTTC.

The V gene is TRBV11-3, the J gene TRBJ1-2; 7 nucleotides agree with TRBD1. CDR1 is SGHNT, CDR2 YENEEA, per germline. This CDR3 spans 13 amino acids. With 5 bases clipped from V and 4 bases from J, the junction kept 4 bases outside the gene matches. The chain's CDR3 is CASSPTGAYGYTF. The CDR3 region has the DNA TGTGCCAGCAGCCCCACAGGGGCCTATGGCTACACCTTC.

This clone showed up just a few times. The chain couples TRBV28 to TRBJ2-3; D gene uncertain. This CDR3 has 13 residues. V was cut by 6 bases and J by 5 bases, with 12 bases left in between. Germline CDR1 MDHEN, CDR2 SYDVKM. CDR3 DNA: TGTGCCAGCAGGACCCAGGCCTTAGATACGCAGTATTTT. Translated: CASRTQALDTQYF.

The rearrangement links TRBV11-2 to TRBJ2-7; TRBD1 matches 8 bases. The germline gives CDR1 SGHAT, CDR2 FQNNGV. The CDR3 runs to 15 residues. The ends lost 5 bases at V and 0 bases at J; junction bases unmatched: 6. The CDR3: CASSTWTGPSYEQYF. CDR3 bases: TGTGCCAGCAGCACCTGGACAGGGCCCTCCTACGAGCAGTACTTC. The variable domain in full, with the rest retrieved from reference TRBV11-2 and TRBJ2-7, is EAGVAQSPRYKIIEKRQSVAFWCNPISGHATLYWYQQILGQGPKLLIQFQNNGVVDDSQLPKDRFSAERLKGVDSTLKIQPAKLEDSAVYLCASSTWTGPSYEQYFGPGTRLTVT.

V gene TRBV19 combines with J gene TRBJ1-2; 8 bases map to TRBD1. The germline V gene has CDR1 LNHDA and CDR2 SQIVND (reference sequence). The CDR3 contains 15 residues. V lost 5 bases to trimming and J lost 3 bases; unmatched junction nucleotides: 8. This CDR3 reads CASSPWTGSDYGYTF. Written as DNA, the CDR3 is TGTGCCAGTAGTCCGTGGACAGGGTCTGACTATGGCTACACCTTC. The full variable domain, rest sourced from reference TRBV19 and TRBJ1-2, is DGGITQSPKYLFRKEGQNVTLSCEQNLNHDAMYWYRQDPGQGLRLIYYSQIVNDFQKGDIAEGYSVSREKKESFPLTVTSAQKNPTAFYLCASSPWTGSDYGYTFGSGTRLTVV.

This chain uses TRBV7-6 with TRBJ2-1; 7 nucleotides match TRBD2. CDR3 size: 16 residues. Germline-derived CDR1 and CDR2 are SGHVS and FNYEAQ. The ends lost 5 bases at V and 4 bases at J; junction bases unmatched: 11. The CDR3 loop reads CASSPSPGLSYNEQFF. In DNA, the CDR3 is TGTGCCAGCAGCCCCTCCCCGGGACTATCTTACAATGAGCAGTTCTTC.

This clone showed up just a few times. The DNA of the CDR3 is TGTGCCAGTAGTTCGAAACAGGGTGGCGGCAATCAGCCCCAGCATTTT. As protein: CASSSKQGGGNQPQHF. The rearrangement uses TRBV19 and TRBJ1-5, with a weak D call TRBD1 (6 bases). CDR3 size: 16 residues. Per germline, CDR1 LNHDA and CDR2 SQIVND (reference sequence). Trimming removed 5 bases at V and 2 bases at J, with 16 bases between.

The V and J genes are TRBV18 and TRBJ1-4, with D tentatively TRBD1 (6 bases). The CDR3 is 16 residues long. Germline V CDR1 and CDR2: KGHSH, LQKENI. V lost 8 bases and J 0 bases, leaving 16 bases between the germline ends. The CDR3 reads CASTWDTDATNEKLFF. The CDR3 coding sequence is TGTGCCAGCACCTGGGACACCGATGCAACTAATGAAAAACTGTTTTTT.

This chain connects TRBV10-3 to TRBJ1-4, with TRBD1 as a possible D gene (6 bases). The V end was cut by 5 bases, the J end by 3 bases, with 13 bases between. CDR1 ENHRY and CDR2 SYGVKD come from the germline V gene. The CDR3 is made up of 15 amino acids. The DNA of the CDR3 is TGTGCCATCAGTCCCCGCCAGGGGCCTAATGAAAAACTGTTTTTT. It yields the protein CAISPRQGPNEKLFF.

The gene calls are TRBV19 and TRBJ1-2; 7 nucleotides line up with TRBD1. The V gene's germline CDR1 is LNHDA and CDR2 SQIVND (reference sequence). CDR3 size: 13 residues. V lost 6 bases to trimming and J lost 7 bases; unmatched junction nucleotides: 8. CDR3: CASSGQAGGGYTF. The CDR3 DNA reads as TGTGCCAGTAGCGGACAGGCCGGTGGTGGCTACACCTTC.

This clone was detected only once. The chain employs TRBV18 and TRBJ2-2, with a weak D call TRBD1 (5 bases). V was shortened by 4 bases and J by 2 bases, with 11 bases between the two germline ends. This CDR3 contains 15 residues. Looked up from germline, CDR1 is KGHSH and CDR2 is LQKENI. The CDR3 DNA reads as TGTGCCAGCTCACAGGGGCGGCCAAACACCGGGGAGCTGTTTTTT. Translation gives CASSQGRPNTGELFF.

This rearrangement joins TRBV18 to TRBJ1-3, with unresolved D. CDR1 and CDR2 (germline): KGHSH, LQKENI. With 6 bases removed from V and 2 bases from J, the gap between germline ends came to 11 bases. CDR3 length equals 14 residues. CDR3 in amino acids: CASSPAAPGNTIYF. The CDR3 region has the DNA TGTGCCAGCTCCCCGGCGGCCCCTGGAAACACCATATATTTT.

The chain combines TRBV9 with TRBJ2-3, with TRBD2 as a possible D gene (6 bases). Germline V CDR1 and CDR2: SGDLS, YYNGEE. Trimming removed 5 bases at V and 1 base at J, with 23 bases between. The CDR3 sequence is 18 residues long. DNA for the CDR3: TGTGCCAGCAGTGGGGGAGGTGGATGGGCCCTAGGCACAGATACGCAGTATTTT. It translates to CASSGGGGWALGTDTQYF.

This clone was recorded only once. The V call is TRBV18, the J call TRBJ1-5; possible D gene TRBD1, 6 bases. V was pared by 3 bases and J by 7 bases, with 19 bases between. Germline CDR1 is KGHSH and CDR2 is LQKENI. The CDR3 contains 16 residues. The CDR3 nucleotides read TGTGCCAGCTCACCTGAACGGACTCGGCAGGGGCAGCCCCAGCATTTT. It translates to CASSPERTRQGQPQHF.

This clone was found once. The gene calls are TRBV10-3 and TRBJ2-5; D gene ambiguous. CDR3 length: 14 amino acids. V dropped 10 bases and J dropped 1 base, with 16 bases sitting between them. Germline CDR1 reads ENHRY; CDR2 reads SYGVKD. The CDR3 sequence: CATRSTSGQETQYF. As DNA, the CDR3 is TGTGCCACCCGATCGACTTCGGGCCAAGAGACCCAGTACTTC.